One and the same sample provided the 29 T cell receptor beta chains below, sequenced in a study of blood T cell repertoires in COVID-19. Sequencing was performed with immunoSEQ multiplex PCR; in TCRdb, only in-frame clones are kept and a portion is missing. The repertoire holds about 75,000 clones, with about nine tenths as singletons. The source material was peripheral blood. The source is a human donor in a cohort sampled during active COVID-19.

The chain recombines TRBV7-2 with TRBJ2-4, with TRBD1 matching 8 bases. Trimming removed 0 bases from V and 7 bases from J; junction bases left unmatched: 5. There are 15 residues in the CDR3. CDR1 SGHTA and CDR2 FQGNSA come from the germline V gene. The CDR3 reads CASSLAYSGGNIQYF. Here the CDR3 DNA reads TGTGCCAGCAGCTTAGCTTACTCAGGGGGCAACATTCAGTACTTC.

This rearrangement joins TRBV25-1 to TRBJ2-7; 10 bases map to TRBD2. J lost 0 bases, V lost 4 bases, and 6 bases had no gene match. CDR1 and CDR2 from the germline V gene are MGHDK and SYGVNS. The CDR3 runs 16 residues. The CDR3 nucleotides read TGTGCCAGCAGTGCGTCAGCGGGGGGGAGCTCCTACGAGCAGTACTTC. Translation: CASSASAGGSSYEQYF.

V and J are TRBV29-1 and TRBJ2-1, with TRBD2 matching 7 bases. V shed 6 bases and J 6 bases; nucleotides not matched to a gene: 14. The CDR3 extends over 15 amino acids. Germline CDR1 reads SQVTM; CDR2 reads ANQGSEA. The CDR3 DNA sequence: TGCAGCGTCCACCGGGGGGAAGTACTACGCAATGAGCAGTTCTTC. Its protein is CSVHRGEVLRNEQFF.

This chain links TRBV4-1 with TRBJ2-3; D call uncertain. Trimming took 1 base from V and 0 from J, leaving 5 bases between them. The CDR3 runs to 14 residues. Per the germline V gene, CDR1 is MGHRA and CDR2 is YSYEKL. The CDR3, as DNA: TGCGCCAGCAGCCAAGTTGGCAGCACAGATACGCAGTATTTT. Protein product: CASSQVGSTDTQYF.

The chain recombines TRBV11-2 with TRBJ2-1, with 11 nucleotides matching TRBD2. V lost 5 bases and J lost 3; bases outside the gene matches: 15. From germline, CDR1 is SGHAT and CDR2 FQNNGV. This CDR3 comprises 19 residues. The CDR3 loop is CASSAGLRLAGPLYNEQFF. The CDR3 bases are TGTGCCAGCAGCGCCGGGCTCCGACTAGCGGGACCTCTCTACAATGAGCAGTTCTTC.

J is TRBJ2-1 and V is TRBV6-5; TRBD2 matches at 12 bases. There are 15 residues in the CDR3. V lost 5 bases to trimming and J lost 7 bases; unmatched junction nucleotides: 6. Germline loops: CDR1 MNHEY, CDR2 SVGAGI. CDR3 sequence (DNA): TGTGCCAGCAGTCCCTCGCTAGCGGGAGGGAATGAGCAGTTCTTC. Its translation: CASSPSLAGGNEQFF.

V usage is TRBV4-2 and J usage is TRBJ2-1, with 8 bases identical to TRBD2. Looked up from germline, CDR1 is LGHNA and CDR2 is YNFKEQ. CDR3 length: 14 residues. J was trimmed by 6 bases and V by 3 bases; bases with no gene match: 4. CDR3 sequence reads: CASSQGTRGNEQFF. The CDR3 region has the DNA TGTGCCAGCAGCCAGGGGACTAGGGGCAATGAGCAGTTCTTC.

This clone has only one observation. V is TRBV29-1 and J is TRBJ2-3; 9 bases line up with TRBD1. This CDR3 comprises 15 residues. After removal of 6 bases from V and 6 bases from J, the junction contained 13 bases not matched to a gene. Germline V gives CDR1 SQVTM, CDR2 ANQGSEA. The CDR3 nucleotides are TGCAGCGTAGGAGCCGGGACAGGGAATTTCGATACGCAGTATTTT. Its protein product is CSVGAGTGNFDTQYF.

This chain connects TRBV6-6 to TRBJ1-2; no firm D call. The V gene lost 5 bases and the J gene lost 3 bases, with 16 bases spanning the gap. This CDR3 has 15 residues. The germline V gene encodes CDR1 MNHNY and CDR2 SVGAGI (reference sequence). The CDR3 protein is CASSDPGGVDYGYTF. DNA of the CDR3: TGTGCCAGCAGTGACCCGGGCGGGGTGGACTATGGCTACACCTTC.

The chain couples TRBV6-5 to TRBJ2-3, with 8 bases fitting TRBD1. The CDR3 totals 14 residues. V dropped 6 bases and J dropped 0; count of bases not matched to a gene: 2. Germline V CDR1 and CDR2: MNHEY, SVGAGI. The CDR3 protein is CASRRDRSTDTQYF. The CDR3 bases are TGTGCCAGCAGACGGGACAGGAGCACAGATACGCAGTATTTT.

The chain carries TRBV7-3 and TRBJ2-1, with 7 bases aligning to TRBD2. CDR1 and CDR2 (germline): SGHTA, FQGTGA. The CDR3 sequence is 17 residues long. The junction had 13 bases not matched to a gene; V was cut back by 5 bases and J by 3 bases. The CDR3 region has the DNA TGTGCCAGCAGCCCACGGGTTGGGGGAGGGTTCTACAATGAGCAGTTCTTC. Its protein is CASSPRVGGGFYNEQFF.

The rearrangement links TRBV7-9 to TRBJ1-2; no clear D gene. This CDR3 contains 15 residues. From germline, CDR1 is SEHNR and CDR2 FQNEAQ (reference sequence). The ends were cut back, 1 base at V and 0 bases at J, with 9 bases in the middle. The CDR3 loop is CASSLGRGTNYGYTF. Here the CDR3 DNA reads TGTGCCAGCAGCTTAGGGCGCGGCACTAACTATGGCTACACCTTC. The full variable domain, its missing parts supplied by reference TRBV7-9 and TRBJ1-2, is DTGVSQNPRHKITKRGQNVTFRCDPISEHNRLYWYRQTLGQGPEFLTYFQNEAQLEKSRLLSDRFSAERPKGSFSTLEIQRTEQGDSAMYLCASSLGRGTNYGYTFGSGTRLTVV.

The CDR3 here is CSVVVLAGLTDTQYF. The CDR3 region has the DNA TGCAGCGTTGTAGTGTTAGCGGGACTCACAGATACGCAGTATTTT. V gene TRBV29-1 combines with J gene TRBJ2-3, with 8 bases identical to TRBD2. The CDR3 sequence is 15 residues long. Germline CDR1 is SQVTM and CDR2 is ANQGSEA. V lost 4 bases, J lost 2 bases, and 8 bases stayed unmatched.

The chain has TRBV5-1 and TRBJ2-7; perhaps TRBD1 as D (6 bases). The CDR3 sequence is 16 residues long. The germline gives CDR1 SGHRS, CDR2 YFSETQ. Trimming left V 0 bases short and J 5 bases short, with 18 bases between. CDR3 DNA sequence: TGCGCCAGCAGCTTGGTACTTCAGGGGAAGTTAAACGAGCAGTACTTC. It encodes CASSLVLQGKLNEQYF. Using reference TRBV5-1 and TRBJ2-7 for the parts outside the CDR3, the full variable domain is KAGVTQTPRYLIKTRGQQVTLSCSPISGHRSVSWYQQTPGQGLQFLFEYFSETQRNKGNFPGRFSGRQFSNSRSEMNVSTLELGDSALYLCASSLVLQGKLNEQYFGPGTRLTVT.

This clone was recorded only once. This chain uses TRBV7-7 with TRBJ2-5; 11 positions agree with TRBD2. V was clipped by 8 bases and J by 5 bases; unmatched bases: 10. The CDR3 runs to 15 residues. The germline V gene has CDR1 SSHAT and CDR2 FNYEAQ (reference sequence). The CDR3 region is CASSVAGGPGETQYF. The CDR3 nucleotides are TGTGCCAGCTCAGTAGCGGGGGGGCCTGGGGAGACCCAGTACTTC.

This chain joins TRBV5-1 and TRBJ2-7, with D perhaps TRBD2 (5 bases). Germline V CDR1 and CDR2: SGHRS, YFSETQ. This CDR3 has 18 residues. Between the trimmed V and J ends, which lost 3 bases and 5 bases, there was a span of 27 bases. This CDR3 reads CASSWVGVALAPSHEQYF. The CDR3 coding sequence is TGCGCCAGCAGCTGGGTCGGGGTAGCCCTCGCCCCTTCCCACGAGCAGTACTTC.

This clone was seen just once. The chain employs TRBV5-4 and TRBJ2-7; D is possibly TRBD1 (6 bases). The length of the CDR3 is 16 residues. Germline CDR1 and CDR2: SGHNT and YYREEE (reference sequence). V lost 0 bases, J lost 6 bases, and 19 bases lay in between. The CDR3: CASSLGVGQGLGEQYF. In DNA, the CDR3 is TGTGCCAGCAGCTTGGGTGTAGGGCAGGGGCTAGGCGAGCAGTACTTC.

This chain links TRBV6-6 with TRBJ2-2, with D perhaps matching TRBD2 (5 bases). V shed 2 bases and J shed 10 bases, with 14 bases lying between them. The CDR3 is 14 amino acids. Per germline, CDR1 MNHNY and CDR2 SVGAGI (reference sequence). The CDR3 here is CASSYGLDLKELFF. The CDR3 DNA follows: TGTGCCAGCAGTTACGGGCTGGACTTAAAGGAGCTGTTTTTT.

The chain has TRBV6-2 or TRBV6-3 and TRBJ2-1; 10 bases match TRBD2. The V gene's germline CDR1 is MNHEY and CDR2 SVGEGT. The CDR3 runs to 17 residues. V lost 2 bases, J lost 4 bases, and 8 bases stayed unmatched. This CDR3 reads CASSYGLGLAVYNEQFF. Here the CDR3 DNA reads TGTGCCAGCAGTTACGGTTTAGGACTAGCGGTTTACAATGAGCAGTTCTTC.

The rearrangement uses TRBV7-8 and TRBJ2-7; 14 bases align to TRBD2. Germline assignment: CDR1 SGHVS and CDR2 FQNEAQ. V shed 5 bases, J shed 5 bases, and the junction held 11 bases outside the gene matches. There are 17 residues in the CDR3. As DNA, the CDR3 is TGTGCCAGCAGCGTATCCGGGACTAGCGGGAGAGATAACGAGCAGTACTTC. Translation gives CASSVSGTSGRDNEQYF.

The rearrangement joins TRBV27 to TRBJ1-2; TRBD1 aligns across 8 bases. The length of the CDR3 is 15 residues. The V and J ends lost 6 bases and 1 base, in that order; junction bases with no gene match: 7. The V gene's germline CDR1 is MNHEY and CDR2 SMNVEV (reference sequence). CDR3 bases: TGTGCCAGCAGCGTCTCGGACAGGGATAACTATGGCTACACCTTC. It encodes CASSVSDRDNYGYTF.

This sequence joins TRBV4-2 and TRBJ2-1; TRBD2 matches at 9 bases. Losses at the gene ends were 2 bases for V and 8 bases for J; bases not matched to a gene: 7. The length of the CDR3 is 15 residues. Germline lookup yields CDR1 LGHNA and CDR2 YNFKEQ. CDR3 nucleotide sequence: TGTGCCAGCAGCCAACCGGGACTAGCTGTCGATGAGCAGTTCTTC. Translated: CASSQPGLAVDEQFF.

V gene TRBV6-6 combines with J gene TRBJ1-5, with D possibly being TRBD1 (6 bases). Per germline, CDR1 MNHNY and CDR2 SVGAGI (reference sequence). Trimming shortened V by 2 bases and J by 2 bases, and 13 bases separated the two germline ends. The CDR3 runs 16 residues. In nucleotides, the CDR3 is TGTGCCAGCAGTTACCCCGGGGGGCAGGGCAATCAGCCCCAGCATTTT. Translating it yields CASSYPGGQGNQPQHF.

This clone has just one count. V usage is TRBV6-1 and J usage is TRBJ1-3, with a tentative D call TRBD1 (5 bases). V dropped 0 bases and J dropped 7 bases, with 13 bases sitting between them. The length of the CDR3 is 15 residues. The germline V gene encodes CDR1 MNHNS and CDR2 SASEGT. CDR3: CASSEAQGGVNTIYF. The DNA of the CDR3 is TGTGCCAGCAGTGAAGCGCAGGGAGGAGTGAACACCATATATTTT.

The chain links TRBV11-2 to TRBJ2-5; 7 bases are shared with TRBD1. Trimming removed 3 bases from V and 4 bases from J; junction bases left unmatched: 5. CDR3 length equals 14 residues. From germline, CDR1 is SGHAT and CDR2 FQNNGV. The CDR3 sequence is CASSLDRRSETQYF. The DNA for the CDR3 is TGTGCCAGCAGCTTGGACAGGAGGTCAGAGACCCAGTACTTC.

This clone was seen just once. The chain couples TRBV4-3 to TRBJ1-6; TRBD1 matches at 12 bases. V shed 0 bases, J shed 13 bases, and the junction held 4 bases outside the gene matches. This CDR3 contains 15 residues. The germline CDR1 and CDR2 sequences are LGHNA and YSLEER. The CDR3 loop is CASSQDRDRGRPLHF. Written as DNA, the CDR3 is TGCGCCAGCAGCCAAGATCGGGACAGGGGGCGTCCCCTCCACTTT.

The V gene is TRBV9, the J gene TRBJ2-7, with TRBD1 matching 7 bases. Germline assignment: CDR1 SGDLS and CDR2 YYNGEE. The V segment lost 3 bases and the J segment 5 bases; nucleotides outside the gene matches: 14. CDR3 length: 16 amino acids. In DNA, the CDR3 is TGTGCCAGCAGCGGGTTTAGGGACAGTGTTTTTGACGAGCAGTACTTC. Its protein product is CASSGFRDSVFDEQYF.

CDR3 sequence: CASSFGRDSNQPQHF. The CDR3 DNA follows: TGTGCCAGCAGCTTCGGCAGGGATAGCAATCAGCCCCAGCATTTT. The chain uses TRBV7-9 and TRBJ1-5, with a possible D match to TRBD1 (5 bases). The CDR3 spans 15 residues. V lost 3 bases, J lost 0 bases, and 9 bases lay in between. Germline V gene data show CDR1 as SEHNR and CDR2 as FQNEAQ (reference sequence).

This clone appeared once. The V and J genes are TRBV7-9 and TRBJ2-1; the D gene is possibly TRBD1 (5 bases). This CDR3 comprises 18 residues. Germline V CDR1 and CDR2: SEHNR, FQNEAQ (reference sequence). V lost 3 bases to trimming and J lost 0 bases, with 18 bases between them. The CDR3 sequence is CASSFTSQGLGSYNEQFF. CDR3 in DNA: TGTGCCAGCAGCTTTACATCCCAGGGCCTGGGCTCCTACAATGAGCAGTTCTTC.